These 11 T cell receptor beta chains originate from one sample sequenced in a study of blood T cell repertoires in COVID-19. Generated by immunoSEQ multiplex PCR, the TCRdb table keeps only in-frame clones and is missing some. The table shows around 330,000 clones, with 70% to 90% occurring only once. Sequences were obtained from peripheral blood. The origin of the receptors is a woman aged 30 to 39 with COVID-19, enrolled during active disease.

This clone occurred a few times. The chain joins TRBV7-9 to TRBJ1-2, with TRBD1 matching over 8 bases. Germline V gives CDR1 SEHNR, CDR2 FQNEAQ (reference sequence). V lost 6 bases, J lost 2 bases, and 20 bases stayed unmatched. The CDR3 has 19 residues. CDR3 sequence (DNA): TGTGCCAGCAGTTCGAACCCGGGACAGGCTCAGGATAGGAACTATGGCTACACCTTC. Its translation is CASSSNPGQAQDRNYGYTF.

The gene calls are TRBV10-3 and TRBJ1-5, with D tentatively TRBD1 (6 bases). V was shortened by 2 bases and J by 0 bases, with 8 bases between the two germline ends. Germline V gene data show CDR1 as ENHRY and CDR2 as SYGVKD. The length of the CDR3 is 15 residues. CDR3 sequence (DNA): TGTGCCATCAGTGAGGCAGGGGATAGCAATCAGCCCCAGCATTTT. It encodes CAISEAGDSNQPQHF.

The chain couples TRBV7-9 to TRBJ1-6; 7 bases align to TRBD1. The germline V gene has CDR1 SEHNR and CDR2 FQNEAQ (reference sequence). The V segment lost 6 bases and the J segment 6 bases; nucleotides outside the gene matches: 5. The CDR3 is made up of 14 amino acids. CDR3 sequence reads: CASRTDRVNSPLHF. The DNA for the CDR3 is TGTGCCAGCAGGACCGACAGGGTTAATTCACCCCTCCACTTT.

This clone appeared a few times. The gene calls are TRBV12-3 or TRBV12-4 and TRBJ1-6; D is uncertain. The CDR3 totals 13 residues. The V gene lost 1 base and the J gene lost 5 bases, with 3 bases spanning the gap. Here the CDR3 reads CASSLGDNSPLHF. In nucleotides, the CDR3 is TGTGCCAGCAGTTTAGGAGATAATTCACCCCTCCACTTT.

This clone was observed a few times. The chain has TRBV29-1 and TRBJ1-4; 8 bases line up with TRBD1. V gave up 5 bases and J gave up 4 bases; unmatched junction bases: 9. Germline V gene data show CDR1 as SQVTM and CDR2 as ANQGSEA. The CDR3 sequence is 15 residues long. The CDR3 DNA is TGCAGCGTTTCCATTGGGGGACAGGATAATGAAAAACTGTTTTTT. Translating gives CSVSIGGQDNEKLFF.

The V and J genes are TRBV20-1 and TRBJ2-1, with D possibly matching TRBD1 (6 bases). Germline loops: CDR1 DFQATT, CDR2 SNEGSKA (reference sequence). This CDR3 region has 14 residues. V lost 3 bases and J 7 bases, leaving 16 bases between the germline ends. The chain's CDR3 is CSASMGTRGNEQFF. The CDR3 DNA reads TGCAGTGCTAGTATGGGCACAAGGGGGAATGAGCAGTTCTTC.

The chain has TRBV7-9 and TRBJ1-4; TRBD1 might be the D (6 bases). Germline CDR1 is SEHNR and CDR2 is FQNEAQ (reference sequence). The CDR3 loop spans 16 amino acids. V was cut by 1 base and J by 1 base, with 10 bases left in between. The DNA for the CDR3 is TGTGCCAGCAGCTTAGGGCAGGGACAAACTAATGAAAAACTGTTTTTT. This encodes CASSLGQGQTNEKLFF. The full variable domain, rest sourced from reference TRBV7-9 and TRBJ1-4, is DTGVSQNPRHKITKRGQNVTFRCDPISEHNRLYWYRQTLGQGPEFLTYFQNEAQLEKSRLLSDRFSAERPKGSFSTLEIQRTEQGDSAMYLCASSLGQGQTNEKLFFGSGTQLSVL.

J is TRBJ2-5 and V is TRBV6-1; D ambiguous. Germline V lookup: CDR1 MNHNS, CDR2 SASEGT. The germline V and J ends were trimmed by 6 bases and 3 bases, with 5 bases remaining between them. The CDR3 is 11 residues long. CDR3 nucleotides: TGTGCCAGCAGCCCCAAAGAGACCCAGTACTTC. Protein sequence: CASSPKETQYF.

The chain uses TRBV7-2 and TRBJ2-3; possibly TRBD2 for D (6 bases). The V end was cut by 1 base, the J end by 7 bases, with 12 bases between. The CDR3 contains 14 residues. Germline loops: CDR1 SGHTA, CDR2 FQGNSA. The CDR3 region has the DNA TGTGCCAGCAGCTTAGGTCAACGGGGGAATACGCAGTATTTT. Encoded protein: CASSLGQRGNTQYF.

V and J are TRBV7-3 and TRBJ1-1; 7 bases line up with TRBD1. The CDR3 has 14 residues. The germline gives CDR1 SGHTA, CDR2 FQGTGA. The V segment lost 5 bases and the J segment 4 bases; nucleotides outside the gene matches: 7. The chain's CDR3 is CASSRGAGGTEAFF. The CDR3, as DNA: TGTGCCAGCAGCCGCGGGGCAGGGGGCACTGAAGCTTTCTTT.

The chain couples TRBV6-5 to TRBJ1-2, with D possibly matching TRBD1 (6 bases). Trimming left V 5 bases short and J 3 bases short, with 13 bases between. The CDR3 contains 14 residues. The germline CDR1 and CDR2 sequences are MNHEY and SVGAGI. The CDR3: CASSTQGPDYGYTF. The CDR3, as DNA: TGTGCCAGCAGTACACAGGGACCTGACTATGGCTACACCTTC.